The 21 T cell receptor beta chains below were found in one sample sequenced in a study of cytomegalovirus exposure and HLA in healthy donors (dated by TCRdb to the late 2010s). The library was prepared using the immunoSEQ multiplex PCR assay. The multiplex PCR relied on a mix of 60 forward primers for TCR Vbeta segments and 13 reverse primers for TCR Jbeta segments. The source is immuneACCESS, and TCRdb retained only in-frame sequences with V and J called. Part of the clones is not carried over; for the studies checked, unresolved V genes explain less than half of this, and the remainder is unexplained. This sample lists around 230,000 clones; 78% were detected once. Of the sample, about 0.5% is held by the ten largest clones. Input material: PBMCs. The receptors here all came from a boy between 5 and 17 years old in good health and CMV-seronegative.

The chain carries TRBV11-2 and TRBJ2-1; D is perhaps TRBD2 (6 bases). Between the trimmed V and J ends, which lost 5 bases and 2 bases, there was a span of 13 bases. This CDR3 is built from 15 residues. Germline lookup yields CDR1 SGHAT and CDR2 FQNNGV. CDR3 sequence (DNA): TGTGCCAGCAGCGGACTATGGGGGGCCTACAATGAGCAGTTCTTC. Encoded protein: CASSGLWGAYNEQFF. The full variable domain, rest sourced from reference TRBV11-2 and TRBJ2-1, is EAGVAQSPRYKIIEKRQSVAFWCNPISGHATLYWYQQILGQGPKLLIQFQNNGVVDDSQLPKDRFSAERLKGVDSTLKIQPAKLEDSAVYLCASSGLWGAYNEQFFGPGTRLTVL.

The V call is TRBV10-2, the J call TRBJ2-2; 9 positions agree with TRBD1. Germline V gene sequence: CDR1 WSHSY, CDR2 SAAADI. The CDR3 runs 16 residues. V shed 7 bases, J shed 4 bases, and the junction held 10 bases outside the gene matches. The CDR3, as DNA: TGCGCCAGCACCCTCCGGGACAGGGTGAGCACCGGGGAGCTGTTTTTT. Protein product: CASTLRDRVSTGELFF.

Regarding this clone: Other nucleotide sequences in the sample specify the same CDR3. This chain uses TRBV10-3 with TRBJ1-2; weak D call: TRBD1 (6 bases). CDR3 length: 12 amino acids. Between the trimmed V and J ends, which lost 0 bases and 8 bases, there was a span of 7 bases. Germline loops: CDR1 ENHRY, CDR2 SYGVKD. Written as DNA, the CDR3 is TGTGCCATCAGTGAGTCTGGGGGCGGCTACACCTTC. It encodes CAISESGGGYTF.

The V and J genes are TRBV5-1 and TRBJ2-1, with a possible D match to TRBD1 (5 bases). The CDR3 has 15 residues. The V gene lost 0 bases and the J gene lost 7 bases, with 14 bases spanning the gap. CDR1 is SGHRS and CDR2 is YFSETQ in the germline V gene. The CDR3 region has the DNA TGCGCCAGCAGCTTGGGGCAGGGAAGTCGGAATGAGCAGTTCTTC. Its protein is CASSLGQGSRNEQFF. The variable domain in full, completed from reference TRBV5-1 and TRBJ2-1, reads KAGVTQTPRYLIKTRGQQVTLSCSPISGHRSVSWYQQTPGQGLQFLFEYFSETQRNKGNFPGRFSGRQFSNSRSEMNVSTLELGDSALYLCASSLGQGSRNEQFFGPGTRLTVL.

V gene TRBV5-8 combines with J gene TRBJ2-7; D gene ambiguous. The CDR3 sequence is 15 residues long. V was shortened by 0 bases and J by 2 bases, with 12 bases between the two germline ends. Germline assignment: CDR1 SGHTS and CDR2 YDEGEE. CDR3 region: CASSLGQAYPYEQYF. The CDR3 region has the DNA TGTGCCAGCAGCTTGGGTCAGGCCTATCCCTACGAGCAGTACTTC. The full variable domain, with the rest looked up from reference TRBV5-8 and TRBJ2-7, is EAGVTQSPTHLIKTRGQQATLRCSPISGHTSVYWYQQALGLGLQFLLWYDEGEERNRGNFPPRFSGRQFPNYSSELNVNALELEDSALYLCASSLGQAYPYEQYFGPGTRLTVT.

CDR3 in amino acids: CASSARQGYSYEQYF. For the CDR3, the DNA is TGTGCCAGCAGTGCCAGACAGGGTTACTCCTACGAGCAGTACTTC. The chain employs TRBV27 and TRBJ2-7; 7 bases match TRBD1. CDR1 and CDR2 from the germline V gene are MNHEY and SMNVEV (reference sequence). The V gene end was trimmed by 5 bases and the J gene end by 0 bases; junction bases not matched to a gene: 7. CDR3 length: 15 residues.

The chain employs TRBV2 and TRBJ1-2, with D possibly being TRBD1 (5 bases). V was cut by 3 bases and J by 0 bases, with 8 bases left in between. Per the germline V gene, CDR1 is SNHLY and CDR2 is FYNNEI. CDR3 length: 14 amino acids. This CDR3 reads CASSEWGANYGYTF. CDR3 nucleotide sequence: TGTGCCAGCAGTGAGTGGGGGGCTAACTATGGCTACACCTTC. The complete variable domain, with remaining parts taken from reference TRBV2 and TRBJ1-2, reads EPEVTQTPSHQVTQMGQEVILRCVPISNHLYFYWYRQILGQKVEFLVSFYNNEISEKSEIFDDQFSVERPDGSNFTLKIRSTKLEDSAMYFCASSEWGANYGYTFGSGTRLTVV.

The chain is built from TRBV12-5 and TRBJ1-2; TRBD1 matches 10 bases. The CDR3 totals 23 residues. The trim removed 6 bases at V and 7 bases at J, leaving 35 bases unmatched. Germline V CDR1 and CDR2: LGHNT, FRNRAP. CDR3 loop: CASGPRSPGTGDAPTELLFGYTF. In DNA form, the CDR3 reads TGTGCTAGTGGCCCCAGATCCCCGGGGACAGGGGACGCGCCCACCGAGTTATTGTTTGGCTACACCTTC.

With regard to this clone: One end of the junction is discordant with germline, which a read error may explain. The V and J genes are TRBV27 and TRBJ1-4, with 7 bases that match TRBD1. CDR1 is MNHEY and CDR2 is SMNVEV in the germline V gene (reference sequence). The CDR3 runs to 15 residues. Here the CDR3 reads CASSLGTATIEKLFF. DNA for the CDR3: TGTGCCAGCAGTTTGGGGACAGCTACTATTGAAAAACTGTTTTTT. The full variable domain, completed using reference TRBV27 and TRBJ1-4, is EAQVTQNPRYLITVTGKKLTVTCSQNMNHEYMSWYRQDPGLGLRQIYYSMNVEVTDKGDVPEGYKVSRKEKRNFPLILESPSPNQTSLYFCASSLGTATIEKLFFGSGTQLSVL.

A note on this clone: One end of the junction fails to match germline, which may point to a read error. The chain combines TRBV6-5 with TRBJ1-2; TRBD1 agrees at 7 bases. CDR3 length: 13 residues. The germline V gene encodes CDR1 MNHEY and CDR2 SVGAGI. The DNA of the CDR3 is TGTGCCAGCAGCTTGGGGACAGTCTATGGCTACCCCTTC. Protein sequence: CASSLGTVYGYPF.

This sequence joins TRBV15 and TRBJ1-2; perhaps TRBD1 as D (5 bases). The CDR3 sequence is 16 residues long. Looked up from germline, CDR1 is LNHNV and CDR2 is YYDKDF (reference sequence). Between the trimmed V and J ends, which lost 5 bases and 6 bases, there was a span of 22 bases. This chain's CDR3 is CATSGHIPGLSDGYTF. The CDR3 coding sequence is TGTGCCACCAGCGGCCACATTCCGGGACTCTCCGATGGCTACACCTTC. Full variable domain (remainder filled in from reference TRBV15 and TRBJ1-2): DAMVIQNPRYQVTQFGKPVTLSCSQTLNHNVMYWYQQKSSQAPKLLFHYYDKDFNNEADTPDNFQSRRPNTSFCFLDIRSPGLGDTAMYLCATSGHIPGLSDGYTFGSGTRLTVV.

The chain recombines TRBV13 with TRBJ1-3; D not resolved. CDR3 size: 18 residues. Trimming pared 5 bases from V and 5 bases from J, leaving 25 bases between. Germline values: CDR1 PRHDT, CDR2 FYEKMQ (reference sequence). The CDR3, as DNA: TGTGCCAGCAGCCTATGGTCCGCGGGCCCTACGCAGAGAAACACCATATATTTT. Its protein product is CASSLWSAGPTQRNTIYF.

The chain combines TRBV30 with TRBJ2-7, with TRBD1 matching over 8 bases. Looked up from germline, CDR1 is GTSNPN and CDR2 is SVGIG (reference sequence). The CDR3 covers 16 residues. The CDR3 is CADQENNPGGGGEQYF. CDR3 coding DNA: TGTGCGGATCAAGAAAACAACCCAGGGGGCGGAGGCGAGCAGTACTTC. Based on the CDR3 plus reference TRBV30 and TRBJ2-7, the full variable domain is SQTIHQWPATLVQPVGSPLSLECTVEGTSNPNLYWYRQAAGRGLQLLFYSVGIGQISSEVPQNLSASRPQDRQFILSSKKLLLSDSGFYLCADQENNPGGGGEQYFGPGTRLTVT.

The rearrangement links TRBV2 to TRBJ1-4; D is unresolved. Between the trimmed V and J ends, which lost 1 base and 14 bases, there was a span of 14 bases. CDR3 length: 13 residues. Germline CDR1 reads SNHLY; CDR2 reads FYNNEI. The CDR3 sequence: CASSEGRDCRLFF. CDR3 in DNA: TGTGCCAGCAGTGAAGGTCGAGATTGTCGGCTGTTTTTT. Full variable domain (missing parts from reference TRBV2 and TRBJ1-4): EPEVTQTPSHQVTQMGQEVILRCVPISNHLYFYWYRQILGQKVEFLVSFYNNEISEKSEIFDDQFSVERPDGSNFTLKIRSTKLEDSAMYFCASSEGRDCRLFFGSGTQLSVL.

V and J are TRBV7-2 and TRBJ1-2; D gene ambiguous. CDR1 SGHTA and CDR2 FQGNSA come from the germline V gene. With 5 bases removed from V and 0 bases from J, the gap between germline ends came to 13 bases. The CDR3 contains 15 residues. The CDR3 reads CASSPAPQSNYGYTF. The CDR3 DNA follows: TGTGCCAGCAGCCCTGCCCCCCAGTCTAACTATGGCTACACCTTC.

The rearrangement uses TRBV6-1 and TRBJ2-1; no firm D call. CDR1 is MNHNS, CDR2 SASEGT, per germline. Trimming took 3 bases from V and 4 from J, leaving 7 bases between them. This CDR3 has 13 residues. The CDR3 protein is CASSESEYNEQFF. CDR3 nucleotide sequence: TGTGCCAGCAGTGAGTCGGAGTACAATGAGCAGTTCTTC.

J is TRBJ1-2 and V is TRBV9, with a possible D match to TRBD1 (6 bases). From germline, CDR1 is SGDLS and CDR2 YYNGEE. V lost 4 bases and J lost 7, with 11 bases in between. This CDR3 is built from 12 residues. CDR3 amino acids: CASSYGQFGYTF. The CDR3 coding sequence is TGTGCCAGCAGCTACGGACAGTTTGGCTACACCTTC.

This clone was seen a handful of times. The chain employs TRBV2 and TRBJ2-1, with D tentatively TRBD2 (6 bases). Germline V gene sequence: CDR1 SNHLY, CDR2 FYNNEI. This CDR3 is 14 amino acids long. Trimming stripped 4 bases from V and 8 bases from J, with 15 bases between. CDR3 nucleotides: TGTGCCAGCAGTGTGGGGCGGGGTTTCGATGAGCAGTTCTTC. Encoded protein: CASSVGRGFDEQFF.

The genes are TRBV2 and TRBJ1-4; a possible D gene is TRBD1 (5 bases). This CDR3 contains 12 residues. CDR1 and CDR2 from the germline V gene are SNHLY and FYNNEI. Trimming took off 4 bases at V and 8 bases at J, with 8 bases between the two ends. CDR3 amino acids: CASSGTYEKLFF. Here the CDR3 DNA reads TGTGCCAGCAGTGGGACATACGAAAAACTGTTTTTT.

The chain is built from TRBV6-5 and TRBJ2-7, with 9 nucleotides matching TRBD1. Germline loops: CDR1 MNHEY, CDR2 SVGAGI. V shed 5 bases, J shed 7 bases, and the junction held 9 bases outside the gene matches. CDR3 length: 14 amino acids. In DNA form, the CDR3 reads TGTGCCAGCAGTGCCGGGACAGGGATCGGGGAGCAGTACTTC. Protein: CASSAGTGIGEQYF.

The chain joins TRBV5-1 to TRBJ2-3, with D unresolved. V lost 0 bases and J lost 1, with 9 bases in between. This CDR3 region has 15 residues. Germline V gives CDR1 SGHRS, CDR2 YFSETQ. The chain's CDR3 is CASSLDQIRTDTQYF. CDR3 DNA: TGCGCCAGCAGCTTGGATCAGATTCGCACAGATACGCAGTATTTT.